One and the same sample provided the 3 T cell receptor beta chains below, sequenced in a study of blood T cell repertoires in COVID-19. The repertoire was sequenced with immunoSEQ multiplex PCR; TCRdb's copy has only in-frame clones and lacks some. Here the sample spans about 38,000 clones, approximately 87% being singletons. The source material was peripheral blood. The receptors stem from a man aged 50-59 years with active or convalescent COVID-19.

The gene calls are TRBV28 and TRBJ1-2; 8 bases agree with TRBD1. This CDR3 comprises 13 residues. Germline V gives CDR1 MDHEN, CDR2 SYDVKM. The trim removed 6 bases at V and 4 bases at J, leaving 4 bases unmatched. For the CDR3, the DNA is TGTGCCAGCAGCGCAGGGGGCGGCTATGGCTACACCTTC. Protein product: CASSAGGGYGYTF.

This chain uses TRBV4-2 with TRBJ2-7, with TRBD1 as a possible D gene (6 bases). V gave up 4 bases and J gave up 5 bases, with 18 bases separating them. The CDR3 runs to 15 residues. Germline CDR1 and CDR2: LGHNA and YNFKEQ. This CDR3 is CASSPQSVGGNEQYF. CDR3 nucleotide sequence: TGTGCCAGCAGCCCGCAATCCGTAGGGGGAAACGAGCAGTACTTC.

In this sample, this clone turned up a few times. This chain connects TRBV11-1 to TRBJ2-5; TRBD1 is a possible D gene (6 bases). Germline lookup yields CDR1 SGHAT and CDR2 FQDESV (reference sequence). The V and J ends lost 1 base and 3 bases respectively, with 12 bases between them. The CDR3 loop spans 15 amino acids. The CDR3 loop reads CASSLDRAGEETQYF. The CDR3 bases are TGTGCCAGCAGCTTAGATAGGGCAGGGGAAGAGACCCAGTACTTC.